The 24 T cell receptor beta chains below were found in one sample sequenced in a study of T-cell reconstitution after alpha-beta-depleted transplantation in children (dated by TCRdb to about 2016). Libraries were made using PCR. Instrument used: Illumina HiSeq 2500. To normalize quantification of the TCRbeta repertoire, the TCR libraries were built with molecular barcoding that relied on unique molecular identifiers. TCRdb handled the public reads itself, with Q25 trimming in fastp and clone calling in MiXCR, and kept productive beta chains. Rows with one shared CDR3 protein collapse into an entry with the most common genes and DNA. Counted in this sample were about 90,000 distinct CDR3 sequences; 15% to 17% of them appeared once. Jointly, the top ten make up 15% to 20% of the sample. The treatment or condition label of this sample denotes: allogeneic hematopoietic cell transplantation with graft depleted of TCRalphabeta T cells and CD19 B cells.

The sequencing here drew on PBMCs, mostly from graft donor cells, taken 180 days after TCRalphabeta/CD19-depleted stem cell transplant. These receptors came from a male patient aged 2-9 years who had a stem cell transplant for acute lymphoblastic leukemia, so the T cells may come from the graft donor.

The CDR3, as DNA: TGTGCCAGCAGTTTTGGCACCTCTAGCACAGATACGCAGTATTTT. It encodes CASSFGTSSTDTQYF. The J gene is TRBJ2-3, the V gene TRBV12-3 or TRBV12-4; D remains ambiguous. The CDR3 spans 15 residues. V dropped 3 bases and J dropped 0 bases, with 10 bases sitting between them.

This clonotype was found a few times. The chain employs TRBV5-1 and TRBJ2-1; maybe TRBD2 (5 bases). Trimming took off 0 bases at V and 1 base at J, with 14 bases between the two ends. Germline values: CDR1 SGHRS, CDR2 YFSETQ. This CDR3 contains 17 residues. CDR3 sequence (DNA): TGCGCCAGCAGCTTGGGTTCTAGCTCTTCATCCTACAATGAGCAGTTCTTC. Translating gives CASSLGSSSSSYNEQFF.

This clonotype was seen a single time. One end of the junction is discordant with germline, which a read error may explain. The V and J genes are TRBV29-1 and TRBJ1-5; the match to TRBD1 covers 9 bases. The germline CDR1 and CDR2 sequences are SQVTM and ANQGSEA. The CDR3 has 15 amino acids. Here the CDR3 DNA reads TGCAGCATCCGTCCGGGACAGGGCTGGGGTCAGCACCAGCATTTT. Translated, it gives CSIRPGQGWGQHQHF. The full variable domain, rest sourced from reference TRBV29-1 and TRBJ1-5, is SAVISQKPSRDICQRGTSLTIQCQVDSQVTMMFWYRQQPGQSLTLIATANQGSEATYESGFVIDKFPISRPNLTFSTLTVSNMSPEDSSIYLCSIRPGQGWGQHQHFGDGTRLSIL.

In its sample, this clonotype was seen a few times. V and J are TRBV20-1 and TRBJ2-5; 16 nucleotides align to TRBD2. CDR3 length: 16 amino acids. Per the germline V gene, CDR1 is DFQATT and CDR2 is SNEGSKA (reference sequence). V gave up 6 bases and J gave up 4 bases; unmatched junction bases: 8. For the CDR3, the DNA is TGCAGTGCAGCGGGACTAGCGGGAGGGAAGGGAGAGACCCAGTACTTC. Protein product: CSAAGLAGGKGETQYF.

In this sample, this clonotype turned up a few times. This chain connects TRBV20-1 to TRBJ2-5; D is ambiguous. There are 12 residues in the CDR3. Germline V gene data show CDR1 as DFQATT and CDR2 as SNEGSKA (reference sequence). Trimming cost V 2 bases and J 5 bases, with 9 bases left between them. The CDR3 region is CSARRAAETQYF. For the CDR3, the DNA is TGCAGTGCTAGAAGGGCGGCGGAGACCCAGTACTTC.

This chain connects TRBV6-5 to TRBJ1-5, with D maybe TRBD1 (5 bases). Trimming removed 4 bases from V and 3 bases from J, with 16 bases in between. This CDR3 has 16 amino acids. The germline V gene has CDR1 MNHEY and CDR2 SVGAGI. CDR3 in amino acids: CASSSLAGTDNQPQHF. CDR3 nucleotides: TGTGCCAGCAGTTCACTAGCCGGGACCGACAATCAGCCCCAGCATTTT.

This clonotype was detected many times. This chain connects TRBV20-1 to TRBJ1-1, with TRBD1 matching over 10 bases. J was trimmed by 5 bases and V by 6 bases; bases with no gene match: 6. Germline V gene sequence: CDR1 DFQATT, CDR2 SNEGSKA (reference sequence). The CDR3 runs to 13 residues. The CDR3 is CSADDRGQTEAFF. The CDR3 DNA is TGCAGTGCGGACGACAGGGGGCAGACTGAAGCTTTCTTT.

The sample holds many counts of this clonotype. The chain employs TRBV9 and TRBJ1-1; weak D call: TRBD1 (6 bases). The CDR3 length is 14 residues. V was pared by 3 bases and J by 2 bases, with 11 bases between. Germline-derived CDR1 and CDR2 are SGDLS and YYNGEE. The CDR3: CASSGRTDNTEAFF. CDR3 DNA: TGTGCCAGCAGCGGACGGACAGATAACACTGAAGCTTTCTTT.

The chain recombines TRBV5-1 with TRBJ1-2, with D possibly being TRBD1 (5 bases). This CDR3 contains 13 residues. The germline CDR1 and CDR2 sequences are SGHRS and YFSETQ. V dropped 4 bases and J dropped 5 bases, with 12 bases sitting between them. DNA for the CDR3: TGCGCCAGCAGCATAGGGGCAGGGTATGGCTACACCTTC. This sequence encodes CASSIGAGYGYTF.

This clonotype was observed a few times. This chain joins TRBV5-1 and TRBJ1-1; 9 positions match TRBD1. J was trimmed by 4 bases and V by 6 bases; bases with no gene match: 10. The germline CDR1 and CDR2 sequences are SGHRS and YFSETQ. This CDR3 has 15 amino acids. The CDR3 region has the DNA TGCGCCAGCAACGCAATGACAGGGGGACTCACTGAAGCTTTCTTT. Translation gives CASNAMTGGLTEAFF.

The V gene is TRBV4-2, the J gene TRBJ1-5; D gene ambiguous. Trimming took off 1 base at V and 2 bases at J, with 12 bases between the two ends. Germline V lookup: CDR1 LGHNA, CDR2 YNFKEQ. The CDR3 is 16 amino acids. For the CDR3, the DNA is TGTGCCAGCAGCCAAGGATTCGGAAAAGGCAATCAGCCCCAGCATTTT. This translates into CASSQGFGKGNQPQHF.

This clonotype was observed many times. The chain couples TRBV7-9 to TRBJ2-3; possible D gene TRBD2, 6 bases. CDR1 and CDR2 (germline): SEHNR, FQNEAQ (reference sequence). This CDR3 has 15 residues. V was clipped by 7 bases and J by 3 bases, with 17 bases between them. The CDR3 is CASKGRRDKTDTQYF. CDR3 nucleotides: TGTGCCAGCAAGGGTCGGCGGGATAAGACAGATACGCAGTATTTT. The full variable domain, completed using reference TRBV7-9 and TRBJ2-3, is DTGVSQNPRHKITKRGQNVTFRCDPISEHNRLYWYRQTLGQGPEFLTYFQNEAQLEKSRLLSDRFSAERPKGSFSTLEIQRTEQGDSAMYLCASKGRRDKTDTQYFGPGTRLTVL.

The chain has TRBV2 and TRBJ2-5, with D perhaps TRBD2 (5 bases). This CDR3 has 13 residues. Germline CDR1 SNHLY, CDR2 FYNNEI. The V gene lost 7 bases and the J gene lost 12 bases, with 21 bases spanning the gap. As DNA, the CDR3 is TGTGCCAGCACCGGACTGGACGTTCTTAAGGAGTACTTC. Its translation is CASTGLDVLKEYF.

In its sample, this clonotype was seen a few times. CDR3 nucleotide sequence: TGTGCCAGCAGTCCCAAGGCTAGCGGATTGAACATTCAGTACTTC. It codes for CASSPKASGLNIQYF. V is TRBV7-9 and J is TRBJ2-4; 7 bases align to TRBD2. The germline CDR1 and CDR2 sequences are SEHNR and FQNEAQ (reference sequence). CDR3 length: 15 amino acids. V shed 6 bases and J 7 bases; nucleotides not matched to a gene: 12.

A few counts support this clonotype. This chain uses TRBV20-1 with TRBJ1-5, with TRBD1 identical over 8 bases. The germline CDR1 and CDR2 sequences are DFQATT and SNEGSKA (reference sequence). This CDR3 contains 12 residues. The V and J ends lost 6 bases and 4 bases, in that order; junction bases with no gene match: 2. The CDR3 DNA sequence: TGCAGTGCGGACAGGGAGAATCAGCCCCAGCATTTT. It is translated as CSADRENQPQHF.

At least ten counts were recorded for this clonotype. The rearrangement uses TRBV5-1 and TRBJ2-7; TRBD1 matches at 10 bases. Germline CDR1 reads SGHRS; CDR2 reads YFSETQ. There are 17 residues in the CDR3. With V trimmed by 0 bases and J by 1 base, 7 bases remained unmatched. CDR3 residues: CASSLGGTGAGSYEQYF. For the CDR3, the DNA is TGCGCCAGCAGCTTGGGAGGGACAGGGGCTGGTTCCTACGAGCAGTACTTC.

This clonotype has just a few counts. The rearrangement uses TRBV11-2 and TRBJ2-5, with D perhaps matching TRBD1 or TRBD2 (6 bases each). CDR3 length: 15 amino acids. Per the germline V gene, CDR1 is SGHAT and CDR2 is FQNNGV. The V end was cut by 0 bases, the J end by 5 bases, with 13 bases between. The CDR3 here is CASSLEYGGEETQYF. The CDR3 nucleotides read TGTGCCAGCAGCTTAGAGTACGGGGGCGAGGAGACCCAGTACTTC.

The chain recombines TRBV12-3 or TRBV12-4 with TRBJ2-7; TRBD2 might be the D (6 bases). The CDR3 runs 17 residues. The ends were cut back, 0 bases at V and 3 bases at J, with 18 bases in the middle. The CDR3 nucleotides read TGTGCCAGCAGTTTAGCCCTCCTAGCGAACACCAACTACGAGCAGTACTTC. Encoded protein: CASSLALLANTNYEQYF.

At least ten counts were recorded for this clonotype. The V call is TRBV7-2, the J call TRBJ1-4; 7 positions match TRBD1. Germline CDR1 SGHTA, CDR2 FQGNSA. There are 13 residues in the CDR3. V was pared by 6 bases and J by 5 bases, with 3 bases of the junction left unmatched. The CDR3 DNA follows: TGTGCCAGCAGACGACAGGGAAATGAAAAACTGTTTTTT. Its translation is CASRRQGNEKLFF.

This clonotype was detected a few times. This chain uses TRBV7-2 with TRBJ2-7; D call uncertain. The CDR3 is made up of 16 amino acids. The V and J ends lost 5 bases and 7 bases respectively, with 24 bases between them. The V gene's germline CDR1 is SGHTA and CDR2 FQGNSA. CDR3 in DNA: TGTGCCAGCAGCAAAAACGACCGGGTTACTATAGAGGAGCAGTACTTC. It yields the protein CASSKNDRVTIEEQYF. Variable domain in full (rest from reference TRBV7-2 and TRBJ2-7): GAGVSQSPSNKVTEKGKDVELRCDPISGHTALYWYRQSLGQGLEFLIYFQGNSAPDKSGLPSDRFSAERTGGSVSTLTIQRTQQEDSAVYLCASSKNDRVTIEEQYFGPGTRLTVT.

The chain links TRBV28 to TRBJ1-1, with TRBD1 matching over 11 bases. CDR1 is MDHEN, CDR2 SYDVKM, per germline. The CDR3 has 16 amino acids. V was pared by 8 bases and J by 5 bases, with 13 bases of the junction left unmatched. The CDR3 DNA sequence: TGTGCCAGCTCACGGACAGGGGGCCGGGGCCGTACTGAAGCTTTCTTT. Translated, it gives CASSRTGGRGRTEAFF.

Note on this clonotype: A read error is likely, as this CDR3 ends without the conserved phenylalanine or tryptophan. The rearrangement joins TRBV5-6 to TRBJ2-3, with D tentatively TRBD1 (6 bases). The V end lost 1 base, the J end lost 2 bases, and 14 bases lay between the germline ends. Germline V gene lookup returns CDR1 SGHDT and CDR2 YYEEEE. This CDR3 is 16 amino acids long. Here the CDR3 DNA reads TGTGCCAGCAGCTTGAAGGGGTCAGGGGTCACAGATACGCAGTATCTT. Encoded protein: CASSLKGSGVTDTQYL.

The sample holds a few counts of this clonotype. The rearrangement uses TRBV29-1 and TRBJ1-3; possibly TRBD1 for D (5 bases). The CDR3 is 13 amino acids. The germline V gene encodes CDR1 SQVTM and CDR2 ANQGSEA. Trimming took 6 bases from V and 4 from J, leaving 13 bases between them. The CDR3 protein is CSVAGSTGNTIYF. CDR3 coding DNA: TGCAGCGTCGCAGGGAGTACCGGAAACACCATATATTTT.

V is TRBV28 and J is TRBJ1-4; TRBD1 aligns across 7 bases. With V trimmed by 5 bases and J by 6 bases, 6 bases remained unmatched. Germline CDR1 reads MDHEN; CDR2 reads SYDVKM. The CDR3 is made up of 14 amino acids. CDR3 sequence: CASSGRGLDEKLFF. In DNA, the CDR3 is TGTGCCAGCAGTGGAAGGGGGCTTGATGAAAAACTGTTTTTT.